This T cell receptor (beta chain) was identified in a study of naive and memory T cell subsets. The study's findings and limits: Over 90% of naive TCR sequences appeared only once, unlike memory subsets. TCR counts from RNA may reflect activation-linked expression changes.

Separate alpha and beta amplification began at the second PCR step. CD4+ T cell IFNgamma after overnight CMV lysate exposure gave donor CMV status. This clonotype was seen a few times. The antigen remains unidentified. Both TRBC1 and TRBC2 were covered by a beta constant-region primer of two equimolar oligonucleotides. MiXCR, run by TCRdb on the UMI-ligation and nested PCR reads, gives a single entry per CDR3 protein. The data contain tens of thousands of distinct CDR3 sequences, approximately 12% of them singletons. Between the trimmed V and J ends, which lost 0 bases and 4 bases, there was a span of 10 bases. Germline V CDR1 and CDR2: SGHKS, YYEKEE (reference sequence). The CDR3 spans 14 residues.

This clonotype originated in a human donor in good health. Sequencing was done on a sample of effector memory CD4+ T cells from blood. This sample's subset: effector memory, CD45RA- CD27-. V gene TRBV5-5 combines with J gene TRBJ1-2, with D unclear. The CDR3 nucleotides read TGTGCCAGCAGCTTGGCTTGGACCACCTATGGCTACACCTTC. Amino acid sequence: CASSLAWTTYGYTF.